Here is one T cell receptor (beta chain) with its context. This entry is derived from a study of blood T cell repertoires in COVID-19. On the study more broadly: Acute and convalescent COVID-19 samples came from the United States, Italy and Spain.

For recovered donors of Cohort 3, there were two negative PCRs, clearance, or symptom resolution. The assay was immunoSEQ multiplex PCR, and TCRdb's table has in-frame clones only and misses some. Found here are over 250,000 clones, roughly nine tenths of them singletons; the top ten hold around 2.5%. The sample was PBMCs or T cells enriched from blood (not recorded which). This TCR was recovered from a man in his fifties or sixties who had recovered from COVID-19.

The CDR3 loop is CASSRGLAGVQFF. The CDR3 DNA reads as TGTGCCAGCAGCCGCGGACTAGCGGGGGTGCAGTTCTTC. The rearrangement joins TRBV11-2 to TRBJ2-1, with 13 bases aligning to TRBD2. Trimming removed 5 bases from V and 12 bases from J; junction bases left unmatched: 4. CDR1 and CDR2 from the germline V gene are SGHAT and FQNNGV. This CDR3 comprises 13 residues.